The rows below give T cell receptor beta chains drawn from one sample of a study of post-analysis software for immune sequencing data. One entry per CDR3 protein, called by TCRdb with MiXCR from the PCR reads. The sample contains 430,000 or so distinct CDR3 sequences, approximately 39% of which appear only once. Specimen: blood. These receptor sequences come from a girl aged 2-10 years with multiple sclerosis. Each CDR3 is given with its conserved first and last residue. The D gene is left open where the match is weak. Some rows have no size entry. The others give once, few or many, or a class for an expanded clone.

j_call | v_call | clone_size | d_call | cdr3_aa | cdr3_nt
TRBJ1-1 | TRBV12-3/TRBV12-4 | - | - | CASSFFRKNTEAFF | TGTGCCAGCAGTTTTTTCAGGAAGAACACTGAAGCTTTCTTT
TRBJ2-1 | TRBV7-9 | - | TRBD2 | CASSFSGGPGEQFF | TGTGCCAGCAGCTTTTCGGGAGGGCCAGGTGAGCAGTTCTTC
TRBJ2-7 | TRBV7-2 | - | TRBD2 | CASSFLPAGDNNEQYF | TGTGCCAGCAGCTTCCTACCGGCGGGAGATAATAACGAGCAGTACTTC
TRBJ2-3 | TRBV7-2 | few | - | CASSLAGLIDTQYF | TGTGCCAGCAGCTTAGCGGGTCTGATAGATACGCAGTATTTT
TRBJ2-7 | TRBV29-1 | - | - | CSVEDRRTYEQYF | TGCAGCGTTGAAGATAGAAGAACCTACGAGCAGTACTTC
TRBJ2-1 | TRBV29-1 | - | - | CSVDGGRDEQFF | TGCAGCGTTGACGGGGGCCGCGATGAGCAGTTCTTC
TRBJ1-2 | TRBV10-3 | few | - | CAISGWGESYTF | TGTGCCATCAGTGGCTGGGGAGAGAGCTACACCTTC
TRBJ2-5 | TRBV4-1 | - | - | CASSQGQESETQYF | TGCGCCAGCAGCCAAGGCCAAGAGTCAGAGACCCAGTACTTC
TRBJ2-7 | TRBV7-3 | - | - | CASSPRWDEQYF | TGTGCCAGCAGCCCTCGGTGGGACGAGCAGTACTTC
TRBJ1-5 | TRBV7-6 | few | - | CASSLPGRNQPQHF | TGTGCCAGCAGCTTACCCGGTCGCAATCAGCCCCAGCATTTT
TRBJ2-1 | TRBV20-1 | - | - | CSAIQGRAYNEQFF | TGTAGTGCTATTCAGGGCAGGGCCTACAATGAGCAGTTCTTC
TRBJ2-1 | TRBV29-1 | many | TRBD1 | CSVVGQDNEQFF | TGCAGCGTTGTGGGACAGGACAATGAGCAGTTCTTC
TRBJ2-7 | TRBV7-9 | - | - | CASSFLVGASYEQYF | TGTGCCAGCAGCTTCTTGGTCGGGGCATCCTACGAGCAGTACTTC
TRBJ2-7 | TRBV12-3/TRBV12-4 | - | - | CASSLSRGLYEQYF | TGTGCCAGCAGTTTAAGCAGGGGCCTGTACGAGCAGTACTTC
TRBJ2-7 | TRBV6-2/TRBV6-3 | - | TRBD2 | CASSPPGLAYEQYF | TGTGCCAGCAGTCCCCCGGGACTAGCCTACGAGCAGTACTTC
TRBJ2-1 | TRBV12-3/TRBV12-4 | - | TRBD2 | CASSPTSERGVYNEQFF | TGTGCCAGCAGTCCGACTAGCGAGAGGGGGGTTTACAATGAGCAGTTCTTC
TRBJ1-6 | TRBV5-6 | once | TRBD1 | CASSLARDRNSPLHF | TGTGCCAGCAGCTTGGCCCGGGACAGGAATTCACCCCTCCACTTT
TRBJ2-4 | TRBV10-3 | - | TRBD2 | CAISESLAGGGEQYF | TGTGCCATCAGTGAGTCCCTAGCGGGAGGTGGAGAGCAGTACTTC
TRBJ2-1 | TRBV20-1 | - | TRBD2 | CSAISGSAANEQFF | TGCAGTGCTATTAGCGGGAGCGCGGCCAATGAGCAGTTCTTC
TRBJ1-4 | TRBV5-1 | few | - | CASRATNEKLFF | TGCGCCAGCCGGGCAACTAATGAAAAACTGTTTTTT
TRBJ2-7 | TRBV11-2 | - | - | CASSQSLYEQYF | TGTGCCAGCAGCCAGTCCCTTTATGAGCAGTACTTC
TRBJ2-5 | TRBV7-2 | few | - | CASSLHGGGQETQYF | TGTGCCAGCAGCCTACATGGAGGGGGCCAAGAGACCCAGTACTTC
TRBJ2-5 | TRBV9 | - | TRBD2 | CASSVGGSKETQYF | TGTGCCAGCAGCGTGGGCGGGAGTAAAGAGACCCAGTACTTC
TRBJ2-5 | TRBV7-9 | - | TRBD2 | CASCLTSGPNNEQYF | TGTGCCAGCTGCCTGACTAGCGGACCTAACAATGAGCAGTACTTC
TRBJ1-2 | TRBV7-2 | - | - | CASSLVRGGRGGYTF | TGTGCCAGCAGCTTAGTTCGCGGCGGAAGGGGTGGCTACACCTTC
TRBJ2-7 | TRBV6-8 | few | TRBD1 | CASSRRDRKSYEQYF | TGTGCCAGCAGCCGCCGGGACAGAAAATCCTACGAGCAGTACTTC
TRBJ2-7 | TRBV5-1 | - | TRBD2 | CASSLSGLAGGGYEQYF | TGCGCCAGCAGCTTGAGCGGCCTAGCGGGAGGGGGCTACGAGCAGTACTTC
TRBJ1-1 | TRBV5-1 | - | TRBD1 | CASSGRTGSMNTEAFF | TGCGCCAGCAGCGGGAGGACAGGCAGCATGAACACTGAAGCTTTCTTT
TRBJ2-1 | TRBV3-1 | once | TRBD1 | CASSSGTGPYNEQFF | TGTGCCAGCAGCTCCGGGACAGGACCCTACAATGAGCAGTTCTTC
TRBJ2-1 | TRBV29-1 | - | - | CSVDDGFNEQFF | TGCAGCGTTGACGACGGATTCAATGAGCAGTTCTTC
TRBJ2-5 | TRBV20-1 | - | - | CSASPWAVETQYF | TGCAGTGCTAGTCCGTGGGCCGTAGAGACCCAGTACTTC
TRBJ2-7 | TRBV20-1 | few | TRBD2 | CSANPLAGGPEQYF | TGCAGTGCAAATCCACTAGCGGGAGGGCCCGAGCAGTACTTC
TRBJ1-5 | TRBV12-3/TRBV12-4 | - | - | CASTLGDQPQHF | TGTGCCAGCACTCTGGGGGACCAGCCCCAGCATTTT